This TCR beta chain was recovered during a study of shared clonotypes between healthy human individuals. About this clone: Its matching antigen is unknown.

Researchers ran the assay at a deep level. PCR replicates from unsorted PBMC used approximately 300 ng DNA, and this amount was approximately 30,000 T cell genomes. Sequencing used immunoSEQ multiplex PCR; TCRdb keeps in-frame clones, though not all of them. The data hold 490,000 or so clones, with 76% observed a single time. General observations from the study: Since donors were few, the genetic and exposure-history diversity represented was limited.

CDR1 is SQVTM and CDR2 is ANQGSEA in the germline V gene. V was clipped by 6 bases and J by 0 bases, with 17 bases between them. This CDR3 contains 15 residues. The sample taken for sequencing was PBMCs. This chain joins TRBV29-1 and TRBJ1-1; D possibly corresponds to TRBD1 (5 bases). The receptor comes from a woman aged 40-49 years in good health. Some clones in this sample may be carry-over from other donors' samples. The CDR3 here is CSVSSGWGMNTEAFF. As DNA, the CDR3 is TGCAGCGTATCCTCAGGGTGGGGGATGAACACTGAAGCTTTCTTT.